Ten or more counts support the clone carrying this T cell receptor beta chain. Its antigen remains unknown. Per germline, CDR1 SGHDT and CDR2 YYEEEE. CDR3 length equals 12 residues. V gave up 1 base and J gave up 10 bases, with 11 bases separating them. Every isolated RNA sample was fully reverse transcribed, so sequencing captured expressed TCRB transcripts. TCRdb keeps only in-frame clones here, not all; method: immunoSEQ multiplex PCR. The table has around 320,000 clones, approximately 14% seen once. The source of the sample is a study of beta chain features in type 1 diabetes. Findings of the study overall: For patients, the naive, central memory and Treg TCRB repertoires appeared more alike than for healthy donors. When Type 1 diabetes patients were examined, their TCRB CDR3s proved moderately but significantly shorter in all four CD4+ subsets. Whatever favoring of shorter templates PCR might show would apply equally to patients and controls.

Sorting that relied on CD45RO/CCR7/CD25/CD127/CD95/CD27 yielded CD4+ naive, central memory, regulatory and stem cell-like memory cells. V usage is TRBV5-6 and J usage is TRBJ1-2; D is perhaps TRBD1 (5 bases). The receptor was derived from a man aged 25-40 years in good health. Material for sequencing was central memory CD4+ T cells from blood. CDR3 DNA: TGTGCCAGCAGCTTGAGGGACGGAACCTACACCTTC. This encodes CASSLRDGTYTF.